One sample yielded the 25 T cell receptor beta chains listed below, sequenced in a study of T cells in Graves' hyperthyroidism and ophthalmopathy. From RNA transcripts, TCR beta CDR3 regions were amplified. With the HTBI primer set, the TCR CDR3 went through a first round of RT-PCR. Via MiXCR, TCRdb re-called the multiplex PCR reads, giving one row per CDR3 protein. The data show about 640,000 distinct CDR3 sequences, about 20% seen once. Sequenced: blood. The origin of the receptors is a man aged 25 to 40 with Graves' ophthalmopathy.

This sequence joins TRBV28 and TRBJ2-3; unclear D gene. Germline V gene sequence: CDR1 MDHEN, CDR2 SYDVKM. Trimming removed 7 bases from V and 5 bases from J, with 10 bases in between. The CDR3 is 12 residues long. This chain's CDR3 is CASKILGDTQYF. In DNA form, the CDR3 reads TGTGCCAGCAAAATATTGGGAGATACGCAGTATTTT.

This clonotype was detected a few times. This chain joins TRBV10-3 and TRBJ1-2; D is uncertain. The V end lost 2 bases, the J end lost 8 bases, and 18 bases lay between the germline ends. Germline CDR1 is ENHRY and CDR2 is SYGVKD. The CDR3 loop spans 15 amino acids. The CDR3 loop is CAISETEVWGAGYTF. The CDR3 bases are TGTGCCATCAGTGAGACGGAGGTGTGGGGAGCAGGCTACACCTTC.

This chain uses TRBV2 with TRBJ2-7, with 9 bases aligning to TRBD1. V was pared by 3 bases and J by 4 bases, with 4 bases of the junction left unmatched. Looked up from germline, CDR1 is SNHLY and CDR2 is FYNNEI. The CDR3 loop spans 14 amino acids. The DNA of the CDR3 is TGTGCCAGCAGTGAGCGGGACAGGGTGTACGAGCAGTACTTC. Its protein is CASSERDRVYEQYF.

This chain links TRBV5-1 with TRBJ1-1; D unclear. Germline V gives CDR1 SGHRS, CDR2 YFSETQ. CDR3 length: 13 amino acids. V was clipped by 0 bases and J by 7 bases, with 10 bases between them. This CDR3 reads CASSLGRPDEAFF. The DNA of the CDR3 is TGCGCCAGCAGCTTGGGGCGGCCCGATGAAGCTTTCTTT.

V gene TRBV20-1 combines with J gene TRBJ1-3, with D uncertain. Trimming pared 3 bases from V and 4 bases from J, leaving 7 bases between. CDR1 is DFQATT, CDR2 SNEGSKA, per germline (reference sequence). This CDR3 contains 12 residues. CDR3 DNA: TGCAGTGCTAGGACCCCAGGAAACACCATATATTTT. As protein: CSARTPGNTIYF.

This clonotype was observed a handful of times. V gene TRBV6-1 combines with J gene TRBJ2-2; D may be TRBD1 (6 bases). V was clipped by 5 bases and J by 5 bases, with 12 bases between them. Germline CDR1 reads MNHNS; CDR2 reads SASEGT. The CDR3 is 14 residues long. The CDR3 nucleotides are TGTGCCAGCAGTCCCCGGACAGCAACCGGGGAGCTGTTTTTT. Its translation is CASSPRTATGELFF.

J is TRBJ2-5 and V is TRBV12-3 or TRBV12-4; D is unclear. The length of the CDR3 is 11 residues. V gave up 4 bases and J gave up 12 bases, with 12 bases separating them. CDR3 coding DNA: TGTGCCAGCAGTTCCCTATCTAGGAAGTACTTC. Translated, it gives CASSSLSRKYF.

The J gene is TRBJ2-5, the V gene TRBV4-2, with 7 bases lining up with TRBD2. V shed 4 bases, J shed 2 bases, and the junction held 13 bases outside the gene matches. Looked up from germline, CDR1 is LGHNA and CDR2 is YNFKEQ. The CDR3 has 17 residues. The CDR3: CASSPGTTHDLQETQYF. The CDR3 coding sequence is TGTGCCAGCAGCCCCGGGACTACACACGATTTACAAGAGACCCAGTACTTC.

The sample holds a few counts of this clonotype. CDR3 coding DNA: TGCAGTGCTCCTCTGAGCGGGAGGGCCTCCTACGAGCAGTACTTC. It is translated as CSAPLSGRASYEQYF. V usage is TRBV20-1 and J usage is TRBJ2-7, with TRBD2 identical over 10 bases. Trimming cost V 5 bases and J 0 bases; bases outside gene matches: 7. The CDR3 covers 15 residues. CDR1 is DFQATT, CDR2 SNEGSKA, per germline (reference sequence).

This clonotype appeared many times. J is TRBJ2-5 and V is TRBV7-9; 8 nucleotides match TRBD2. With V trimmed by 5 bases and J by 0 bases, 5 bases remained unmatched. There are 15 residues in the CDR3. Per the germline V gene, CDR1 is SEHNR and CDR2 is FQNEAQ (reference sequence). The CDR3 DNA reads as TGTGCCAGCAGCCTACTAGCGGCCAACCAAGAGACCCAGTACTTC. The encoded protein is CASSLLAANQETQYF.

This clonotype appeared many times. V gene TRBV11-2 combines with J gene TRBJ2-5; maybe TRBD2 (5 bases). The CDR3 loop spans 15 amino acids. Trimming took 3 bases from V and 4 from J, leaving 15 bases between them. Germline CDR1 SGHAT, CDR2 FQNNGV. In DNA form, the CDR3 reads TGTGCCAGCAGCTTGCGAGCGGCCTCGTTAGAGACCCAGTACTTC. It translates to CASSLRAASLETQYF.

This clonotype appeared a single time. A much more abundant neighbour one base away suggests this may be a read error. The V call is TRBV7-9, the J call TRBJ1-5; 9 bases align to TRBD1. Per the germline V gene, CDR1 is SEHNR and CDR2 is FQNEAQ (reference sequence). The CDR3 extends over 16 amino acids. Trimming removed 4 bases from V and 5 bases from J; junction bases left unmatched: 9. The CDR3 reads CASSSRGQGFHQPQHF. The CDR3 DNA sequence: TGTGCCAGCAGCTCGAGGGGACAGGGCTTCCATCAGCCCCAGCATTTT.

This sequence joins TRBV5-1 and TRBJ2-2; TRBD2 aligns across 8 bases. Germline V lookup: CDR1 SGHRS, CDR2 YFSETQ. This CDR3 is built from 16 residues. Trimming took 2 bases from V and 0 from J; bases not matched to a gene: 3. This chain's CDR3 is CASSFGLAANTGELFF. The CDR3 DNA reads as TGCGCCAGCAGCTTCGGACTAGCAGCGAACACCGGGGAGCTGTTTTTT.

The genes are TRBV2 and TRBJ2-7, with D unclear. Trimming took off 3 bases at V and 7 bases at J, with 7 bases between the two ends. The germline CDR1 and CDR2 sequences are SNHLY and FYNNEI. CDR3 length: 11 amino acids. The CDR3 here is CASSDLKEQYF. Written as DNA, the CDR3 is TGTGCCAGCAGTGATTTAAAAGAGCAGTACTTC.

This clonotype was seen at least ten times. V and J are TRBV6-1 and TRBJ2-5; weak D call: TRBD2 (6 bases). In germline, CDR1 is MNHNS, CDR2 SASEGT. This CDR3 contains 14 residues. V shed 6 bases and J shed 5 bases, with 16 bases lying between them. The CDR3 is CASSYAPGVETQYF. In nucleotides, the CDR3 is TGTGCCAGCAGCTACGCCCCGGGAGTCGAGACCCAGTACTTC.

The CDR3 region is CASTLRTGAMTTNEKLFF. Here the CDR3 DNA reads TGTGCCAGCACCCTACGGACAGGGGCTATGACAACTAATGAAAAACTGTTTTTT. The J gene is TRBJ1-4, the V gene TRBV4-2, with 9 bases matching TRBD1. Germline values: CDR1 LGHNA, CDR2 YNFKEQ. This CDR3 spans 18 amino acids. Trimming took 7 bases from V and 0 from J; bases not matched to a gene: 12.

This clonotype was seen ten or more times. The chain couples TRBV6-5 to TRBJ2-5; D unresolved. CDR3 length: 14 amino acids. CDR1 is MNHEY and CDR2 is SVGAGI in the germline V gene. Deletions cut 0 bases from V and 4 bases from J, with 9 bases between. In nucleotides, the CDR3 is TGTGCCAGCAGTTACTCGATAGGCCGAGAGACCCAGTACTTC. Translation gives CASSYSIGRETQYF.

V usage is TRBV29-1 and J usage is TRBJ2-7; D might be TRBD1 or TRBD2, each matching 5 bases. Germline CDR1 is SQVTM and CDR2 is ANQGSEA. Trimming removed 6 bases from V and 5 bases from J, with 20 bases in between. The CDR3 has 14 amino acids. The CDR3 loop is CSVPKTGRGNEQYF. CDR3 sequence (DNA): TGCAGCGTCCCCAAGACCGGACGGGGCAACGAGCAGTACTTC.

This clonotype turned up a few times. The chain joins TRBV6-1 to TRBJ2-7; weak D call: TRBD1 (6 bases). V lost 8 bases and J 4 bases, leaving 12 bases between the germline ends. Germline CDR1 reads MNHNS; CDR2 reads SASEGT. This CDR3 comprises 12 residues. CDR3 sequence reads: CASQRTVYEQYF. Written as DNA, the CDR3 is TGTGCCAGCCAAAGGACAGTATACGAGCAGTACTTC.

The genes are TRBV7-9 and TRBJ2-5, with D possibly matching TRBD1 (6 bases). V shed 5 bases and J shed 4 bases, with 14 bases lying between them. This CDR3 is built from 14 residues. Looked up from germline, CDR1 is SEHNR and CDR2 is FQNEAQ (reference sequence). In nucleotides, the CDR3 is TGTGCCAGCAGCCCTACAGGGTTCGCAGAGACCCAGTACTTC. Protein product: CASSPTGFAETQYF.

Of note for this clonotype: One junction end does not reproduce the germline sequence, and a read error may be involved. The chain couples TRBV14 to TRBJ1-3, with D unclear. Germline values: CDR1 SGHDN, CDR2 FVKESK. The CDR3 has 15 amino acids. The DNA for the CDR3 is TGTGCCAGCAGCAAAGACGTGCCCTCTGGAAACACCATATATTTT. Its protein is CASSKDVPSGNTIYF.

This sequence joins TRBV12-3 or TRBV12-4 and TRBJ2-4; D uncertain. CDR3 size: 13 residues. V gave up 7 bases and J gave up 0 bases, with 7 bases separating them. The CDR3 protein is CASTKGAKNIQYF. The CDR3 DNA reads TGTGCCAGCACTAAAGGAGCCAAAAACATTCAGTACTTC.

This clonotype has just a few counts. The chain uses TRBV27 and TRBJ2-1; 8 bases align to TRBD2. The germline V gene encodes CDR1 MNHEY and CDR2 SMNVEV (reference sequence). Trimming removed 2 bases from V and 13 bases from J; junction bases left unmatched: 7. This CDR3 is built from 13 residues. The CDR3 DNA reads TGTGCCAGCAGTTTAGTAAGCGGGAGAGGTCAGTTCTTC. This translates into CASSLVSGRGQFF.

The rearrangement joins TRBV5-1 to TRBJ2-2; a possible D gene is TRBD2 (6 bases). Germline V gene lookup returns CDR1 SGHRS and CDR2 YFSETQ. V was trimmed by 0 bases and J by 4 bases, leaving 10 bases between them. CDR3 length: 15 amino acids. The CDR3 nucleotides read TGCGCCAGCAGCTTGGATCCCGGGGGCACCGGGGAGCTGTTTTTT. This gives the protein CASSLDPGGTGELFF.

This chain links TRBV3-1 with TRBJ2-1; 12 bases match TRBD2. The CDR3 length is 17 residues. The V gene's germline CDR1 is LGHDT and CDR2 YNNKEL (reference sequence). Trimming removed 0 bases from V and 2 bases from J; junction bases left unmatched: 2. The CDR3 sequence is CASSQERTSGAYNEQFF. The CDR3 DNA is TGTGCCAGCAGCCAAGAAAGGACTAGCGGGGCCTACAATGAGCAGTTCTTC.